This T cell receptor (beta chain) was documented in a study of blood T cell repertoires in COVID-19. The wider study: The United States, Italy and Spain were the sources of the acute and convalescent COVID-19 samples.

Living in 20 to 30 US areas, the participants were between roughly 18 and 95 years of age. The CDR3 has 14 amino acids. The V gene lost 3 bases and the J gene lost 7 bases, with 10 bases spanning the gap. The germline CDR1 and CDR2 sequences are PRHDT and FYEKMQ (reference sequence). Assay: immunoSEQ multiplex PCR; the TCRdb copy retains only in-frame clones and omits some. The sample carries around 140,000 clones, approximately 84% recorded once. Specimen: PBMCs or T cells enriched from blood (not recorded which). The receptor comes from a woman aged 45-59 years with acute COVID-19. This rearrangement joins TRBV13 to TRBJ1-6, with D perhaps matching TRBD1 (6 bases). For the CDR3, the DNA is TGTGCCAGCAGCTTTACAGGGAAAAATTCACCCCTCCACTTT. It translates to CASSFTGKNSPLHF.